These T cell receptor beta chains were read from a single sample in a study of vaccination effects on CD4 cells after COVID-19. What these receptors recognize is not known. Measured with immunoSEQ multiplex PCR; TCRdb has only the in-frame clones, and not every one. The data hold tens of thousands of clones, with more than 70% observed a single time. The specimen was CD4+ T cells from PBMCs cultured with HCoV-229E spike peptides, collected after COVID-19 vaccination. The receptors come from a human donor who received a COVID-19 vaccine. Both conserved end residues are part of each CDR3. D genes are given only for firm matches. Clone size is stated in some rows and not others, as once, few, many or a class when expanded.

clone_size	v_call	d_call	j_call	cdr3_aa	cdr3_nt
NA	TRBV9	TRBD1	TRBJ1-2	CASSVKGTGDYGYTF	TGTGCCAGCAGTGTAAAAGGGACAGGGGACTATGGCTACACCTTC
NA	TRBV19	TRBD1	TRBJ2-5	CASSVDRGKTQYF	TGTGCCAGTAGTGTGGACAGGGGTAAGACCCAGTACTTC
NA	TRBV12-3/TRBV12-4	NA	TRBJ2-5	CASSTRDETQYF	TGTGCCAGCAGCACTAGAGACGAGACCCAGTACTTC
NA	TRBV2	TRBD1	TRBJ2-6	CASAWTGYSGANVLTF	TGTGCCAGCGCGTGGACAGGCTACTCTGGGGCCAACGTCCTGACTTTC
few	TRBV6-1	NA	TRBJ1-3	CASSEAGTGRNTIYF	TGTGCCAGCAGTGAAGCGGGTACAGGTAGAAACACCATATATTTT
NA	TRBV5-6	TRBD1	TRBJ1-1	CASSFFGQEMNTEAFF	TGTGCCAGCAGCTTTTTTGGACAGGAAATGAACACTGAAGCTTTCTTT
NA	TRBV6-1	NA	TRBJ1-5	CASSEQKNYQPQHF	TGTGCCAGCAGTGAACAGAAGAATTATCAGCCCCAGCATTTT
few	TRBV18	NA	TRBJ1-6	CASSPGVGGSPLHF	TGTGCCAGCTCACCAGGGGTTGGAGGGTCACCCCTCCACTTT
NA	TRBV19	NA	TRBJ1-2	CASTGQRIYGYTF	TGTGCCAGTACCGGACAGAGGATCTATGGCTACACCTTC
NA	TRBV6-5	NA	TRBJ1-6	CASSPGGTDSPLHF	TGTGCCAGCAGCCCGGGGGGCACAGATTCACCCCTCCACTTT
NA	TRBV5-1	TRBD1	TRBJ2-1	CASHTTGPYNEQFF	TGCGCCAGTCATACGACAGGGCCATACAATGAGCAGTTCTTC
NA	TRBV19	TRBD1	TRBJ1-5	CASRGDRGFAQPQHF	TGTGCCAGTAGAGGGGACAGGGGTTTCGCTCAGCCCCAGCATTTT
NA	TRBV24-1	NA	TRBJ2-3	CATSDDRRTTDTQYF	TGTGCCACCAGTGACGACAGGCGTACTACAGATACGCAGTATTTT
NA	TRBV5-1	NA	TRBJ2-2	CASSLGGANTGELFF	TGCGCCAGCAGCTTGGGCGGAGCGAACACCGGGGAGCTGTTTTTT
few	TRBV10-2	NA	TRBJ1-1	CACQGPSTEAFF	TGCGCCTGTCAGGGCCCCAGCACTGAAGCTTTCTTT
NA	TRBV6-5	NA	TRBJ1-1	CATQKNTGRNTEAFF	TGTGCCACCCAAAAAAATACAGGGCGGAACACTGAAGCTTTCTTT
NA	TRBV3-1/TRBV3-2	NA	TRBJ2-5	CASSQARTQYF	TGTGCCAGCAGCCAGGCTAGGACCCAGTACTTC
NA	TRBV7-9	TRBD1	TRBJ2-3	CASSVGTASTDTQYF	TGTGCCAGCAGCGTCGGGACAGCTAGCACAGATACGCAGTATTTT
NA	TRBV2	TRBD1	TRBJ2-5	CASSKAGTEETQYF	TGTGCCAGCAGTAAGGCCGGGACAGAAGAGACCCAGTACTTC
NA	TRBV4-3	TRBD1	TRBJ1-5	CASSPFGRGQGLNQPQHF	TGCGCCAGCAGCCCGTTTGGCAGGGGGCAAGGTTTGAATCAGCCCCAGCATTTT